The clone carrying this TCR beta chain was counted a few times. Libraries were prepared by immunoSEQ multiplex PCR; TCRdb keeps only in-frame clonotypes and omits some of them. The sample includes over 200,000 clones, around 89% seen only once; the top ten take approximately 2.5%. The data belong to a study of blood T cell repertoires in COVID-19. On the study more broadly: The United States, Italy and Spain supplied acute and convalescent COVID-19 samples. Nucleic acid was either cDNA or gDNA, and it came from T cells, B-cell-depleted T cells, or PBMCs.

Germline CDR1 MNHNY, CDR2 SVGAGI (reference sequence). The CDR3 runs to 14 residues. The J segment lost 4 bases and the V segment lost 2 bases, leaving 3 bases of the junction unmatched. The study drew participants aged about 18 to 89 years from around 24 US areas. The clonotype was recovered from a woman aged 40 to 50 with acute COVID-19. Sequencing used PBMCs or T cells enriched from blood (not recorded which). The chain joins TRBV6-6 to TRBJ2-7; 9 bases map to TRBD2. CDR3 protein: CASSYGGGAYEQYF. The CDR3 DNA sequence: TGTGCCAGCAGTTACGGCGGGGGGGCTTACGAGCAGTACTTC.